The 27 T cell receptor beta chains below come from one sample, sequenced in a study of T cells in Graves' hyperthyroidism and ophthalmopathy (dated by TCRdb to about 2019). Library preparation employed multiplex PCR. TCRdb records Illumina HiSeq 2000 as the sequencer. The TCR beta CDR3 regions were amplified from the RNA transcripts. The first round of RT-PCR for the TCR CDR3 was performed with the HTBI primer set and the Qiagen OneStep RT-PCR kit. The raw public reads went through TCRdb reprocessing: fastp at Q25, MiXCR clone calling, in-frame beta chains kept. Each record represents a unique CDR3 protein, reported with the most common genes and DNA among its rows. The sample table records 500,000 to 650,000 distinct CDR3 sequences; roughly 21% of these occur just once. The ten largest clones add up to approximately 50% of the sample. The sequencing input was blood. Receptors originate from a man aged 35 to 55 with Graves' ophthalmopathy.

This clonotype was counted between two and nine times. V and J are TRBV11-2 and TRBJ2-5; D unresolved. Germline V gene data show CDR1 as SGHAT and CDR2 as FQNNGV. Between the trimmed V and J ends, which lost 5 bases and 4 bases, there was a span of 17 bases. The CDR3 spans 15 residues. The CDR3 bases are TGTGCCAGCAGCCTGGGCCTTCCGCTGCGAGAGACCCAGTACTTC. Encoded protein: CASSLGLPLRETQYF.

This clonotype was seen only a few times. This chain connects TRBV7-9 to TRBJ1-3, with a possible D match to TRBD1 (5 bases). The ends were cut back, 5 bases at V and 4 bases at J, with 15 bases in the middle. Germline CDR1 is SEHNR and CDR2 is FQNEAQ (reference sequence). The CDR3 length is 15 residues. The CDR3 loop is CASSPGGVRGNTIYF. The CDR3 DNA sequence: TGTGCCAGCAGCCCGGGGGGAGTTCGGGGAAACACCATATATTTT. The complete variable domain, with remaining parts taken from reference TRBV7-9 and TRBJ1-3, reads DTGVSQNPRHKITKRGQNVTFRCDPISEHNRLYWYRQTLGQGPEFLTYFQNEAQLEKSRLLSDRFSAERPKGSFSTLEIQRTEQGDSAMYLCASSPGGVRGNTIYFGEGSWLTVV.

In its sample, this clonotype was seen many times. The V gene is TRBV28, the J gene TRBJ2-1, with a weak D call TRBD1 (6 bases). The CDR3 length is 12 residues. V gave up 3 bases and J gave up 12 bases, with 12 bases separating them. CDR1 is MDHEN, CDR2 SYDVKM, per germline. The CDR3 is CASSFNRAGQFF. CDR3 coding DNA: TGTGCCAGCAGTTTCAACAGGGCTGGGCAGTTCTTC.

This chain joins TRBV20-1 and TRBJ2-2; 11 nucleotides match TRBD1. The V and J ends lost 6 bases and 2 bases, in that order; junction bases with no gene match: 11. The CDR3 contains 17 residues. Germline-derived CDR1 and CDR2 are DFQATT and SNEGSKA (reference sequence). Written as DNA, the CDR3 is TGCAGTGCAAAGGACAGGGGGCTAGAACTTAACACCGGGGAGCTGTTTTTT. It translates to CSAKDRGLELNTGELFF.

The chain links TRBV30 to TRBJ2-1; the match to TRBD2 covers 8 bases. Germline loops: CDR1 GTSNPN, CDR2 SVGIG (reference sequence). V was pared by 4 bases and J by 9 bases, with 8 bases of the junction left unmatched. This CDR3 is 13 amino acids long. Here the CDR3 reads CAWTPGGLGEQFF. The CDR3 nucleotides read TGTGCCTGGACTCCGGGGGGGCTGGGTGAGCAGTTCTTC.

The V gene is TRBV20-1, the J gene TRBJ2-7; D may be TRBD1 (6 bases). CDR3 length: 13 residues. The germline gives CDR1 DFQATT, CDR2 SNEGSKA (reference sequence). V was pared by 3 bases and J by 5 bases, with 14 bases between. As DNA, the CDR3 is TGCAGTGCTAGTGGGGGCAGTATCCACGAGCAGTACTTC. Translated, it gives CSASGGSIHEQYF.

The V and J genes are TRBV6-1 and TRBJ2-6; D not resolved. The V gene lost 5 bases and the J gene lost 0 bases, with 20 bases spanning the gap. This CDR3 comprises 19 residues. The germline V gene has CDR1 MNHNS and CDR2 SASEGT. CDR3: CASSPGPESLRSGANVLTF. CDR3 coding DNA: TGTGCCAGCAGTCCAGGCCCAGAATCTCTTCGCTCTGGGGCCAACGTCCTGACTTTC.

The sample holds many counts of this clonotype. The CDR3, as DNA: TGTGCCAGCAGCTTGCGGCTATTGGGACTAGCGGGGGTTCCGTCCTACAATGAGCAGTTCTTC. It yields the protein CASSLRLLGLAGVPSYNEQFF. The rearrangement links TRBV7-2 to TRBJ2-1; 14 nucleotides agree with TRBD2. Germline values: CDR1 SGHTA, CDR2 FQGNSA. The CDR3 consists of 21 residues. J gave up 1 base and V 3 bases, and 14 bases lay outside the gene matches.

This rearrangement joins TRBV5-8 to TRBJ2-7; D gene unclear. The germline CDR1 and CDR2 sequences are SGHTS and YDEGEE. With 1 base removed from V and 6 bases from J, the gap between germline ends came to 8 bases. The CDR3 is 12 amino acids. CDR3 amino acids: CASSLISSEQYF. DNA of the CDR3: TGTGCCAGCAGCTTGATTTCCAGCGAGCAGTACTTC.

This clonotype has at least ten counts. The V call is TRBV7-2, the J call TRBJ2-1; 8 positions agree with TRBD1. The V and J ends lost 1 base and 7 bases, in that order; junction bases with no gene match: 6. Per the germline V gene, CDR1 is SGHTA and CDR2 is FQGNSA. The CDR3 spans 15 residues. The CDR3 DNA sequence: TGTGCCAGCAGCTTAGAGCCGGACAGGGTGAATGAGCAGTTCTTC. This sequence encodes CASSLEPDRVNEQFF.

The V call is TRBV29-1, the J call TRBJ1-2; 7 bases match TRBD1. Germline loops: CDR1 SQVTM, CDR2 ANQGSEA. J lost 8 bases, V lost 3 bases, and 9 bases had no gene match. The length of the CDR3 is 13 residues. The CDR3 coding sequence is TGCAGCGTTGAGGGGCAGGGGGTGGGGGGCTACACCTTC. As protein: CSVEGQGVGGYTF.

V and J are TRBV13 and TRBJ1-6; 8 bases match TRBD1. The length of the CDR3 is 15 residues. The germline V gene encodes CDR1 PRHDT and CDR2 FYEKMQ (reference sequence). J gave up 4 bases and V 4 bases, and 3 bases lay outside the gene matches. In DNA, the CDR3 is TGTGCCAGCAGCTCGACAGGGGATTATAATTCACCCCTCCACTTT. It codes for CASSSTGDYNSPLHF.

This rearrangement joins TRBV10-3 to TRBJ1-1; no firm D call. The CDR3 spans 16 residues. Trimming took off 4 bases at V and 0 bases at J, with 15 bases between the two ends. CDR1 and CDR2 from the germline V gene are ENHRY and SYGVKD. Here the CDR3 DNA reads TGTGCCATCAGTGGCACGTTGGGCAGGTTGAACACTGAAGCTTTCTTT. Protein product: CAISGTLGRLNTEAFF.

This clonotype appeared a few times. The chain combines TRBV9 with TRBJ2-2; 7 bases agree with TRBD1. The CDR3 has 14 amino acids. The J segment lost 7 bases and the V segment lost 0 bases, leaving 3 bases of the junction unmatched. Germline V gene lookup returns CDR1 SGDLS and CDR2 YYNGEE. The chain's CDR3 is CASSVEGGFGELFF. Written as DNA, the CDR3 is TGTGCCAGCAGCGTAGAAGGGGGCTTCGGGGAGCTGTTTTTT.

As concerns this clonotype: A much larger clone lies one base from this, so it may be a read error. Since the CDR3 does not end with the conserved phenylalanine or tryptophan, this likely comes from a read error. The chain joins TRBV28 to TRBJ2-5; TRBD1 matches 7 bases. In germline, CDR1 is MDHEN, CDR2 SYDVKM. The V gene end was trimmed by 5 bases and the J gene end by 2 bases; junction bases not matched to a gene: 2. The CDR3 is made up of 13 amino acids. Written as DNA, the CDR3 is TGTGCCAGCAGTCCGGACAGGCAAGAGACCCAGTACCTC. This codes for CASSPDRQETQYL.

In this sample, this clonotype turned up many times. The chain employs TRBV20-1 and TRBJ2-7; TRBD2 aligns across 13 bases. This CDR3 comprises 15 residues. Germline V gives CDR1 DFQATT, CDR2 SNEGSKA (reference sequence). Unmatched junction bases numbered 6, after V lost 4 bases and J lost 3 bases. CDR3 residues: CSATEGLAGVYEQYF. In DNA form, the CDR3 reads TGCAGTGCTACGGAAGGACTAGCGGGAGTCTACGAGCAGTACTTC.

The chain has TRBV5-1 and TRBJ2-6, with 8 bases fitting TRBD2. V shed 4 bases and J 0 bases; nucleotides not matched to a gene: 3. The germline gives CDR1 SGHRS, CDR2 YFSETQ. The CDR3 is made up of 16 amino acids. CDR3 DNA sequence: TGCGCCAGCAGCCGGGAGGGAAACTCTGGGGCCAACGTCCTGACTTTC. It translates to CASSREGNSGANVLTF. The full variable domain, with the rest looked up from reference TRBV5-1 and TRBJ2-6, is KAGVTQTPRYLIKTRGQQVTLSCSPISGHRSVSWYQQTPGQGLQFLFEYFSETQRNKGNFPGRFSGRQFSNSRSEMNVSTLELGDSALYLCASSREGNSGANVLTFGAGSRLTVL.

The V call is TRBV24-1, the J call TRBJ1-2, with a possible D match to TRBD1 (5 bases). The ends were cut back, 1 base at V and 3 bases at J, with 8 bases in the middle. CDR1 KGHDR and CDR2 SFDVKD come from the germline V gene. The CDR3 spans 14 residues. The CDR3 bases are TGTGCCACCAGTGATTTAGGAGGGGACTATGGCTACACCTTC. It yields the protein CATSDLGGDYGYTF.

This clonotype came up a few times. This chain links TRBV6-5 with TRBJ1-1, with D unclear. V shed 4 bases and J shed 3 bases, with 21 bases lying between them. The CDR3 totals 17 residues. Germline assignment: CDR1 MNHEY and CDR2 SVGAGI. The CDR3, as DNA: TGTGCCAGCAGTTTATTTGGAGTAGACACCACGGACACTGAAGCTTTCTTT. This gives the protein CASSLFGVDTTDTEAFF.

This clonotype has a handful of counts. This chain connects TRBV27 to TRBJ2-2; D is perhaps TRBD1 (6 bases). Between the trimmed V and J ends, which lost 2 bases and 2 bases, there was a span of 12 bases. CDR1 is MNHEY, CDR2 SMNVEV, per germline (reference sequence). There are 16 residues in the CDR3. CDR3 in DNA: TGTGCCAGCAGTTTAAGGGACACGGCAAACACCGGGGAGCTGTTTTTT. As protein: CASSLRDTANTGELFF.

This clonotype has just a few counts. The rearrangement joins TRBV7-9 to TRBJ2-5; D is ambiguous. Trimming pared 4 bases from V and 4 bases from J, leaving 7 bases between. The CDR3 length is 12 residues. Per the germline V gene, CDR1 is SEHNR and CDR2 is FQNEAQ (reference sequence). CDR3 in DNA: TGTGCCAGCAGCTCCCCCTCAGAGACCCAGTACTTC. This translates into CASSSPSETQYF.

Ten or more counts support this clonotype. CDR3 sequence: CASSPGQGTSYGYTF. The CDR3 DNA sequence: TGTGCCAGCAGTCCGGGACAGGGGACATCTTATGGCTACACCTTC. This rearrangement joins TRBV12-3 or TRBV12-4 to TRBJ1-2; TRBD1 matches at 10 bases. After removal of 5 bases from V and 5 bases from J, the junction contained 8 bases not matched to a gene. This CDR3 has 15 residues.

In its sample, this clonotype was seen a few times. V usage is TRBV20-1 and J usage is TRBJ2-2; 11 bases map to TRBD2. The CDR3 runs 16 residues. CDR1 is DFQATT, CDR2 SNEGSKA, per germline (reference sequence). The V segment lost 6 bases and the J segment 4 bases; nucleotides outside the gene matches: 10. The CDR3, as DNA: TGCAGTGCCCCTCCTAGCGGGAGGTCCCTCACCGGGGAGCTGTTTTTT. Its translation is CSAPPSGRSLTGELFF.

This clonotype was observed a handful of times. V and J are TRBV9 and TRBJ1-2; 7 nucleotides line up with TRBD1. The junction had 5 bases not matched to a gene; V was cut back by 2 bases and J by 7 bases. The CDR3 has 13 residues. Germline V lookup: CDR1 SGDLS, CDR2 YYNGEE. CDR3 protein: CASSVTGESGYTF. CDR3 sequence (DNA): TGTGCCAGCAGCGTTACAGGGGAGAGTGGCTACACCTTC.

This sequence joins TRBV3-1 and TRBJ2-6, with 7 bases matching TRBD1. The CDR3 is 17 amino acids. Trimming removed 1 base from V and 4 bases from J; junction bases left unmatched: 7. Germline V gives CDR1 LGHDT, CDR2 YNNKEL (reference sequence). The CDR3, as DNA: TGTGCCAGCAGCCAAGCCCCCGACAGGGCCGGGGCCAACGTCCTGACTTTC. This sequence encodes CASSQAPDRAGANVLTF.

The genes are TRBV9 and TRBJ2-1; tentative D call: TRBD2 (6 bases). The germline gives CDR1 SGDLS, CDR2 YYNGEE. Trimming left V 2 bases short and J 1 base short, with 10 bases between. The CDR3 is 15 residues long. The CDR3 sequence is CASSVAGRSYNEQFF. The CDR3 DNA sequence: TGTGCCAGCAGCGTGGCAGGGAGGTCCTACAATGAGCAGTTCTTC.

The rearrangement uses TRBV10-3 and TRBJ2-2; 14 bases line up with TRBD2. Germline V CDR1 and CDR2: ENHRY, SYGVKD. The V segment lost 6 bases and the J segment 5 bases; nucleotides outside the gene matches: 5. The CDR3 spans 16 residues. The CDR3 nucleotides read TGTGCCATCAGGAAGACTAGCGGGGGGGCTACCGGGGAGCTGTTTTTT. This encodes CAIRKTSGGATGELFF.